These T cell receptor beta chains were read from a single sample in a study of cytomegalovirus exposure and HLA in healthy donors. Sequencing was performed with immunoSEQ multiplex PCR; in TCRdb, only in-frame clones are kept and a portion is missing. Recorded for this sample: about 210,000 clones. Input material: PBMCs. All receptors derive from a woman aged 25 to 39 in good health and CMV-seropositive. Each CDR3 is given with its conserved first and last residue. A D gene is named only where the DNA matches it firmly.

D gene,J gene,V gene,CDR3 protein,CDR3 DNA
TRBD1,TRBJ1-4,TRBV7-9,CASSQQGISGEKLFF,TGTGCCAGCAGCCAACAGGGGATATCAGGGGAAAAACTGTTTTTT
-,TRBJ1-2,TRBV9,CASSVDVWEAGGYTF,TGTGCCAGCAGCGTAGATGTCTGGGAGGCTGGTGGCTACACCTTC
TRBD2,TRBJ2-1,TRBV6-4,CASSDPGLAGTREQFF,TGTGCCAGCAGTGACCCGGGACTAGCGGGGACACGTGAGCAGTTCTTC
-,TRBJ2-3,TRBV5-6,CASSLGTTTDTQYF,TGTGCCAGCAGCTTGGGGACAACCACAGATACGCAGTATTTT
TRBD2,TRBJ2-7,TRBV5-1,CASGTSGVGEQYF,TGCGCCAGCGGGACTAGCGGGGTTGGCGAGCAGTACTTC
-,TRBJ2-7,TRBV6-6,CASSYADSYEQYF,TGTGCCAGCAGTTACGCTGACAGCTACGAGCAGTACTTC
-,TRBJ2-6,TRBV5-1,CASSLDQVSGANVLTF,TGCGCCAGCAGCTTGGACCAGGTTTCTGGGGCCAACGTCCTGACTTTC
TRBD1,TRBJ2-1,TRBV10-2,CASNLRDRVSEQFF,TGCGCCAGCAACTTACGGGACAGGGTCTCTGAGCAGTTCTTC
TRBD2,TRBJ2-7,TRBV4-1,CASSPGLASPRRAYEQYF,TGCGCCAGCAGCCCGGGACTAGCGTCCCCCCGACGGGCCTACGAGCAGTACTTC
-,TRBJ2-7,TRBV2,CASSDRRGADEQYF,TGTGCCAGCAGTGATCGCAGGGGAGCGGACGAGCAGTACTTC
-,TRBJ1-5,TRBV10-2,CATSPGPSGQPQHF,TGCGCCACCTCCCCTGGGCCGAGCGGTCAGCCCCAGCATTTT
-,TRBJ1-1,TRBV5-4,CASSPEPDFVRAFF,TGTGCCAGCAGCCCAGAACCCGATTTTGTGCGGGCTTTCTTT
-,TRBJ1-4,TRBV7-9,CASSLSRGATNEKLFF,TGTGCCAGCAGCCTAAGCAGGGGTGCAACTAATGAAAAACTGTTTTTT
TRBD2,TRBJ2-1,TRBV28,CASSSISRLAGEVYNEQFF,TGTGCCAGCAGTTCGATCTCCCGTTTAGCGGGAGAGGTTTACAATGAGCAGTTCTTC
-,TRBJ2-7,TRBV7-9,CASSSTSDYEQYF,TGTGCCAGCAGCTCGACTAGTGATTACGAGCAGTACTTC
-,TRBJ1-2,TRBV10-2,CASRKQGNNYGYTF,TGCGCCAGCAGAAAACAGGGAAATAATTATGGCTACACCTTC
-,TRBJ1-3,TRBV9,CASSVGAGEGNTIYF,TGTGCCAGCAGCGTAGGGGCAGGGGAAGGAAACACCATATATTTT
-,TRBJ1-2,TRBV5-4,CASSLLDGNYGYTF,TGTGCCAGCAGCTTACTTGACGGGAACTATGGCTACACCTTC
TRBD1,TRBJ2-1,TRBV6-6,CASSFHRGQSYNEQFF,TGTGCCAGCAGTTTCCACAGGGGGCAATCCTACAATGAGCAGTTCTTC
-,TRBJ1-2,TRBV6-1,CASSEYSPDVGDYYGYTF,TGTGCCAGCAGTGAATATTCGCCAGACGTAGGCGACTATTATGGCTACACCTTC
-,TRBJ1-1,TRBV19,CASSTSGELNTEAFF,TGTGCCAGTAGTACCTCAGGGGAATTGAACACTGAAGCTTTCTTT
-,TRBJ1-1,TRBV27,CASSRKDSPKTEAFF,TGTGCCAGCAGCCGAAAGGACAGCCCTAAAACTGAAGCTTTCTTT
TRBD2,TRBJ2-5,TRBV27,CASSLLAGEETQYF,TGTGCCAGCAGTTTACTCGCGGGGGAGGAGACCCAGTACTTC
TRBD1,TRBJ2-7,TRBV2,CASRVGTGGGQYF,TGTGCCAGCAGAGTAGGGACAGGGGGCGGGCAGTACTTC
TRBD1,TRBJ1-2,TRBV28,CASSLNPGQGAGGYTF,TGTGCCAGCAGTTTGAATCCGGGACAGGGGGCGGGTGGCTACACCTTC